Presented here are 30 T cell receptor beta chains from one specimen sequenced in a study of early T cells in non-severe SARS-CoV-2 infection. Via MiXCR, TCRdb re-called the 5' RACE reads, giving one row per CDR3 protein. The sample consists of around 52,000 distinct CDR3 sequences, 6.2% of them appearing once. Sequenced input: whole blood. Receptor source: an adult who was a healthcare worker with PCR-confirmed SARS-CoV-2 infection or an uninfected control (not recorded which).

The chain couples TRBV3-1 to TRBJ1-2; D unclear. In germline, CDR1 is LGHDT, CDR2 YNNKEL (reference sequence). The germline V and J ends were trimmed by 4 bases and 5 bases, with 20 bases remaining between them. The CDR3 runs 16 residues. The CDR3 protein is CASSPPEASVAYGYTF. CDR3 sequence (DNA): TGTGCCAGCAGCCCTCCCGAGGCCAGCGTTGCTTATGGCTACACCTTC.

The V gene is TRBV3-1, the J gene TRBJ2-5; D is possibly TRBD2 (5 bases). Trimming pared 1 base from V and 5 bases from J, leaving 11 bases between. Germline V gene lookup returns CDR1 LGHDT and CDR2 YNNKEL (reference sequence). The CDR3 totals 14 residues. CDR3 sequence reads: CASSQAARRETQYF. CDR3 in DNA: TGTGCCAGCAGCCAAGCGGCTAGGAGGGAGACCCAGTACTTC.

This clonotype was counted at least ten times. The V call is TRBV7-8, the J call TRBJ1-2, with no clear D. The V and J ends lost 5 bases and 4 bases respectively, with 17 bases between them. Germline loops: CDR1 SGHVS, CDR2 FQNEAQ. The CDR3 is 15 amino acids. The CDR3 spells CASSGWTSGTYGYTF. The CDR3, as DNA: TGTGCCAGCAGCGGATGGACCTCTGGCACCTATGGCTACACCTTC.

The V gene is TRBV28, the J gene TRBJ2-7; 12 nucleotides line up with TRBD1. The CDR3 spans 22 residues. V lost 5 bases, J lost 3 bases, and 26 bases stayed unmatched. Germline-derived CDR1 and CDR2 are MDHEN and SYDVKM. The DNA for the CDR3 is TGTGCCAGCAGTGGTCTCAATCCGGGACAGGGGGCGACTTTTTTTGTGTTCTACGAGCAGTACTTC. This encodes CASSGLNPGQGATFFVFYEQYF.

V gene TRBV6-1 combines with J gene TRBJ1-1; TRBD1 is a possible D gene (5 bases). Germline V lookup: CDR1 MNHNS, CDR2 SASEGT. This CDR3 comprises 12 residues. Trimming took off 4 bases at V and 10 bases at J, with 13 bases between the two ends. Here the CDR3 reads CASSATGTRAFF. CDR3 bases: TGTGCCAGCAGTGCCACAGGTACGAGAGCTTTCTTT.

This clonotype has just a few counts. V is TRBV5-4 and J is TRBJ1-2; possible D gene TRBD1, 5 bases. Trimming cost V 0 bases and J 6 bases, with 9 bases left between them. CDR1 and CDR2 from the germline V gene are SGHNT and YYREEE (reference sequence). This CDR3 is built from 13 residues. The chain's CDR3 is CASSLDRGDGYTF. The CDR3 DNA reads as TGTGCCAGCAGCTTGGATCGGGGCGATGGCTACACCTTC. The full variable domain, completed using reference TRBV5-4 and TRBJ1-2, is ETGVTQSPTHLIKTRGQQVTLRCSSQSGHNTVSWYQQALGQGPQFIFQYYREEENGRGNFPPRFSGLQFPNYSSELNVNALELDDSALYLCASSLDRGDGYTFGSGTRLTVV.

In this sample, this clonotype turned up many times. J is TRBJ2-7 and V is TRBV19, with 11 bases lining up with TRBD1. Looked up from germline, CDR1 is LNHDA and CDR2 is SQIVND (reference sequence). This CDR3 contains 16 residues. The V gene end was trimmed by 6 bases and the J gene end by 0 bases; junction bases not matched to a gene: 7. The CDR3 reads CASSENGQGASYEQYF. CDR3 DNA: TGTGCCAGTAGCGAAAACGGACAGGGGGCCTCCTACGAGCAGTACTTC.

In this sample, this clonotype turned up many times. The chain has TRBV5-1 and TRBJ2-3; 7 bases line up with TRBD1. CDR1 is SGHRS, CDR2 YFSETQ, per germline. This CDR3 is built from 13 residues. The ends lost 9 bases at V and 4 bases at J; junction bases unmatched: 8. The CDR3 sequence: CATKEQGPDTQYF. Written as DNA, the CDR3 is TGCGCCACCAAAGAACAGGGGCCAGATACGCAGTATTTT.

This clonotype was seen ten or more times. The rearrangement links TRBV12-3 or TRBV12-4 to TRBJ1-1; D ambiguous. Trimming took off 4 bases at V and 8 bases at J, with 14 bases between the two ends. There are 13 residues in the CDR3. The CDR3 region is CASSSVSRVEAFF. The CDR3 DNA reads TGTGCCAGCAGTTCGGTATCCCGGGTGGAAGCTTTCTTT.

V usage is TRBV20-1 and J usage is TRBJ2-7; D not certain. The CDR3 totals 12 residues. V lost 1 base, J lost 4 bases, and 8 bases lay in between. The germline V gene has CDR1 DFQATT and CDR2 SNEGSKA (reference sequence). The chain's CDR3 is CSARGTFYEQYF. CDR3 sequence (DNA): TGCAGTGCTAGAGGAACCTTTTACGAGCAGTACTTC.

This clonotype showed up many times. V and J are TRBV29-1 and TRBJ2-7; D unresolved. This CDR3 has 11 amino acids. The germline V and J ends were trimmed by 4 bases and 5 bases, with 9 bases remaining between them. Germline CDR1 is SQVTM and CDR2 is ANQGSEA. The CDR3 is CSVGDAHEQYF. CDR3 nucleotide sequence: TGCAGCGTTGGTGATGCTCACGAGCAGTACTTC.

This clonotype has at least ten counts. The rearrangement uses TRBV4-1 and TRBJ1-2; unclear D gene. Germline CDR1 is MGHRA and CDR2 is YSYEKL. The CDR3 sequence is 15 residues long. V dropped 0 bases and J dropped 0 bases, with 8 bases sitting between them. Here the CDR3 reads CASSQDPGPNYGYTF. The CDR3 DNA is TGCGCCAGCAGCCAAGATCCCGGACCTAACTATGGCTACACCTTC.

Notes on this clonotype: At one end the junction does not follow the germline gene, possibly because of a read error. This chain links TRBV12-3 or TRBV12-4 with TRBJ1-2; 10 bases fit TRBD1. This CDR3 region has 11 residues. The CDR3 DNA is TGTGCCGCTCAAGACAGGGGGCGAGGTCTTTTC. Translation: CAAQDRGRGLF.

This clonotype was seen many times. V and J are TRBV11-2 and TRBJ2-3; D is unclear. The ends were cut back, 5 bases at V and 6 bases at J, with 6 bases in the middle. CDR1 and CDR2 (germline): SGHAT, FQNNGV. CDR3 length: 11 amino acids. The DNA of the CDR3 is TGTGCCAGCAGCAAGACCGATACGCAGTATTTT. Translating it yields CASSKTDTQYF.

The chain has TRBV11-2 and TRBJ1-2, with 12 bases identical to TRBD1. CDR1 is SGHAT and CDR2 is FQNNGV in the germline V gene. Germline trimming cut 3 bases from V and 9 bases from J; bases unmatched to any gene: 14. The CDR3 length is 17 residues. The CDR3 DNA follows: TGTGCCAGCAGCTTCGTTGCGCAGGGACAGGGGGCGACTAGCTACACCTTC. It encodes CASSFVAQGQGATSYTF.

This clonotype showed up many times. The V and J genes are TRBV12-3 or TRBV12-4 and TRBJ2-5; the match to TRBD2 covers 10 bases. This CDR3 has 15 residues. V trimming: 5 bases; J trimming: 3 bases; junction bases outside the gene matches: 6. The CDR3 sequence is CASSGSSGGEETQYF. The CDR3 DNA reads TGTGCCAGCAGTGGGTCTAGCGGGGGAGAAGAGACCCAGTACTTC.

There are many counts of this clonotype. The chain recombines TRBV5-5 with TRBJ1-1; TRBD1 aligns across 7 bases. This CDR3 spans 16 amino acids. Germline V gene sequence: CDR1 SGHKS, CDR2 YYEKEE (reference sequence). V dropped 4 bases and J dropped 1; count of bases not matched to a gene: 10. The CDR3 region has the DNA TGTGCCAGCAGCCCGGGCAGGGGGAGGCCGAACACTGAAGCTTTCTTT. It specifies CASSPGRGRPNTEAFF.

This clonotype was recorded at least ten times. The V call is TRBV20-1, the J call TRBJ1-2; TRBD1 might be the D (6 bases). This CDR3 has 13 amino acids. Trimming pared 6 bases from V and 4 bases from J, leaving 15 bases between. Germline V gives CDR1 DFQATT, CDR2 SNEGSKA (reference sequence). Here the CDR3 DNA reads TGCAGTGCCACTGGGGGCTTAACCTATGGCTACACCTTC. Its translation is CSATGGLTYGYTF.

In this sample, this clonotype turned up many times. CDR3 sequence reads: CASSPTGGTNYGYTF. Here the CDR3 DNA reads TGCGCCAGCAGCCCGACAGGGGGTACTAACTATGGCTACACCTTC. The rearrangement joins TRBV4-1 to TRBJ1-2, with 9 bases matching TRBD1. Per germline, CDR1 MGHRA and CDR2 YSYEKL. The CDR3 is made up of 15 amino acids. V lost 4 bases and J lost 0; bases outside the gene matches: 3.

In this sample, this clonotype turned up many times. This chain joins TRBV7-8 and TRBJ1-5; no reliable D call. The CDR3 has 13 residues. The V end was cut by 2 bases, the J end by 0 bases, with 2 bases between. Per germline, CDR1 SGHVS and CDR2 FQNEAQ. CDR3 residues: CASSLLSNQPQHF. As DNA, the CDR3 is TGTGCCAGCAGCTTACTTAGCAATCAGCCCCAGCATTTT.

The chain combines TRBV19 with TRBJ1-5, with D uncertain. This CDR3 comprises 14 residues. The germline V and J ends were trimmed by 11 bases and 0 bases, with 14 bases remaining between them. Germline V gene sequence: CDR1 LNHDA, CDR2 SQIVND (reference sequence). The CDR3 DNA reads as TGTGCCGGTTCTGGGCGGGATAGCAATCAGCCCCAGCATTTT. Protein sequence: CAGSGRDSNQPQHF. Complete variable domain (other parts from reference TRBV19 and TRBJ1-5): DGGITQSPKYLFRKEGQNVTLSCEQNLNHDAMYWYRQDPGQGLRLIYYSQIVNDFQKGDIAEGYSVSREKKESFPLTVTSAQKNPTAFYLCAGSGRDSNQPQHFGDGTRLSIL.

In this sample, this clonotype turned up many times. The chain couples TRBV13 to TRBJ2-7; 8 positions agree with TRBD1. Looked up from germline, CDR1 is PRHDT and CDR2 is FYEKMQ (reference sequence). J was trimmed by 7 bases and V by 0 bases; bases with no gene match: 5. The CDR3 is 14 amino acids. The CDR3 nucleotides are TGTGCCAGCAGCTTAGGCCGCAGGGGGCTTGAGCAGTACTTC. Translation gives CASSLGRRGLEQYF.

This chain links TRBV6-5 with TRBJ2-7; 9 positions agree with TRBD1. This CDR3 is 14 amino acids long. V was pared by 7 bases and J by 5 bases, with 9 bases of the junction left unmatched. The V gene's germline CDR1 is MNHEY and CDR2 SVGAGI. The CDR3 loop is CASNSRDRVDEQYF. The CDR3 DNA reads TGTGCCAGCAACAGCCGGGACAGGGTCGACGAGCAGTACTTC.

This chain joins TRBV5-1 and TRBJ2-7; perhaps TRBD2 as D (5 bases). V was trimmed by 6 bases and J by 3 bases, leaving 19 bases between them. Germline-derived CDR1 and CDR2 are SGHRS and YFSETQ. This CDR3 contains 15 residues. The DNA of the CDR3 is TGCGCCAGCACCCCGGAGGCAGGCAGAGACTACGAGCAGTACTTC. It yields the protein CASTPEAGRDYEQYF.

Many counts were recorded for this clonotype. The rearrangement joins TRBV7-9 to TRBJ2-4, with 9 bases aligning to TRBD1. Germline V gene lookup returns CDR1 SEHNR and CDR2 FQNEAQ (reference sequence). CDR3 length: 14 residues. After removal of 5 bases from V and 8 bases from J, the junction contained 7 bases not matched to a gene. The CDR3 here is CASSPGQGIYIQYF. The CDR3 region has the DNA TGTGCCAGCAGCCCCGGACAGGGGATATACATTCAGTACTTC.

This clonotype has a count of ten or more. The gene calls are TRBV20-1 and TRBJ2-1; TRBD2 matches 11 bases. Germline trimming cut 2 bases from V and 5 bases from J; bases unmatched to any gene: 5. Germline CDR1 and CDR2: DFQATT and SNEGSKA (reference sequence). The CDR3 covers 15 residues. CDR3 protein: CSARSPGLADNEQFF. CDR3 bases: TGCAGTGCTAGATCCCCGGGACTAGCGGACAATGAGCAGTTCTTC.

This clonotype was observed many times. This rearrangement joins TRBV18 to TRBJ2-7; 7 bases are a match to TRBD2. This CDR3 is 16 amino acids long. V lost 3 bases to trimming and J lost 0 bases; unmatched junction nucleotides: 8. CDR1 and CDR2 (germline): KGHSH, LQKENI. The CDR3 nucleotides read TGTGCCAGCTCACCCGGGCGGGACTACCCCTCCTACGAGCAGTACTTC. Translated, it gives CASSPGRDYPSYEQYF.

The genes are TRBV6-1 and TRBJ2-2; D remains unclear. V lost 5 bases, J lost 6 bases, and 10 bases lay in between. The CDR3 has 13 amino acids. Germline CDR1 reads MNHNS; CDR2 reads SASEGT. In nucleotides, the CDR3 is TGTGCCAGCAGTTTGTCAGGCTCCGGGGAGCTGTTTTTT. This translates into CASSLSGSGELFF.

This clonotype came up many times. V usage is TRBV20-1 and J usage is TRBJ2-1; 9 nucleotides agree with TRBD2. V trimming: 6 bases; J trimming: 0 bases; junction bases outside the gene matches: 21. Germline values: CDR1 DFQATT, CDR2 SNEGSKA (reference sequence). The CDR3 has 20 amino acids. CDR3 nucleotide sequence: TGCAGTGCCTCGTCGCTTACAGGGACTAGCTTGCCTAGCTCCTACAATGAGCAGTTCTTC. Translation: CSASSLTGTSLPSSYNEQFF.

This clonotype was observed at least ten times. The genes are TRBV7-9 and TRBJ2-5; D unresolved. Germline assignment: CDR1 SEHNR and CDR2 FQNEAQ (reference sequence). The CDR3 loop spans 12 amino acids. Between the trimmed V and J ends, which lost 4 bases and 5 bases, there was a span of 8 bases. The CDR3 region has the DNA TGTGCCAGCAGCTCGAGTCGGGAGACCCAGTACTTC. This translates into CASSSSRETQYF.